The rows below give T cell receptor beta chains drawn from one sample of a study of regulatory T cells in long-lasting Graves disease. TCRdb re-derived calls from the multiplex PCR reads in MiXCR, one entry per CDR3 protein. The sample records about 660,000 distinct CDR3 sequences, about 30% being singletons. The sequencing here drew on peripheral blood mononuclear cells (PBMCs), taken when the disease was refractory, from a patient treated with antithyroid drugs. The origin of the receptors is a female donor with Graves disease. Both conserved end residues are trimmed from each CDR3. Each record gives: V gene, J gene, CDR3 protein.

v_gene: TRBV19; j_gene: TRBJ1-3; CDR3aa: ASSKGHLSGNTIY
v_gene: TRBV6-1; j_gene: TRBJ1-2; CDR3aa: ASRTGTGAGRYGYT
v_gene: TRBV12-3/TRBV12-4; j_gene: TRBJ1-1; CDR3aa: ASSPPGVGTEAF
v_gene: TRBV5-1; j_gene: TRBJ1-1; CDR3aa: ASSYGTAYTEAF
v_gene: TRBV28; j_gene: TRBJ1-5; CDR3aa: ASNERGQPQH
v_gene: TRBV28; j_gene: TRBJ1-5; CDR3aa: ASSSGQGKQPQH
v_gene: TRBV7-9; j_gene: TRBJ1-1; CDR3aa: ASSLVEAEAF
v_gene: TRBV6-4; j_gene: TRBJ1-1; CDR3aa: ASRRETTTEAF
v_gene: TRBV29-1; j_gene: TRBJ1-1; CDR3aa: SARNRLNTEAF
v_gene: TRBV29-1; j_gene: TRBJ1-5; CDR3aa: SVGRAVGQPQH
v_gene: TRBV5-1; j_gene: TRBJ1-1; CDR3aa: ASSYAGGAGTEAF
v_gene: TRBV19; j_gene: TRBJ1-1; CDR3aa: ASRLQQLAGGTEAF
v_gene: TRBV20-1; j_gene: TRBJ2-5; CDR3aa: SATGTGGEETQY
v_gene: TRBV6-1; j_gene: TRBJ1-3; CDR3aa: ASMRVAGQMTSGNTIY
v_gene: TRBV7-3; j_gene: TRBJ1-6; CDR3aa: ASSFDGTANSPLH
v_gene: TRBV27; j_gene: TRBJ2-7; CDR3aa: ASSHREGYEQY
v_gene: TRBV12-3/TRBV12-4; j_gene: TRBJ2-7; CDR3aa: ASSLAPVSAVEQY
v_gene: TRBV12-3/TRBV12-4; j_gene: TRBJ1-5; CDR3aa: ASRYGVASNQPQH
v_gene: TRBV28; j_gene: TRBJ2-7; CDR3aa: ASSLTSGRAREQY
v_gene: TRBV7-2; j_gene: TRBJ2-7; CDR3aa: ASSFVGLDYEQY
v_gene: TRBV5-1; j_gene: TRBJ1-5; CDR3aa: ASSSLGFQPQH
v_gene: TRBV12-3/TRBV12-4; j_gene: TRBJ1-2; CDR3aa: ASSPLGLGRYYDYT
v_gene: TRBV5-5; j_gene: TRBJ1-1; CDR3aa: ASSFEATEAF
v_gene: TRBV2; j_gene: TRBJ2-7; CDR3aa: ASSGQGYGQY
v_gene: TRBV29-1; j_gene: TRBJ1-6; CDR3aa: SVGDSRGNSPLH
v_gene: TRBV28; j_gene: TRBJ2-5; CDR3aa: ASIGGAETQY
v_gene: TRBV6-1; j_gene: TRBJ2-7; CDR3aa: ASSVMQASYEQY
v_gene: TRBV7-2; j_gene: TRBJ1-1; CDR3aa: ASAISGVGNTEAF
v_gene: TRBV29-1; j_gene: TRBJ1-2; CDR3aa: SVEGQGNYVYT
v_gene: TRBV27; j_gene: TRBJ1-1; CDR3aa: ASSLSVRGEAF
v_gene: TRBV6-1; j_gene: TRBJ2-6; CDR3aa: ASRIGDSANVLT
v_gene: TRBV7-9; j_gene: TRBJ1-1; CDR3aa: ASSPGTAEEAF
v_gene: TRBV2; j_gene: TRBJ1-2; CDR3aa: ASSEILSGGGGYT
v_gene: TRBV10-2; j_gene: TRBJ1-2; CDR3aa: ASSSPKFLGTGRANYGYT
v_gene: TRBV5-5; j_gene: TRBJ1-5; CDR3aa: ASSVRGLGSNQPQH
v_gene: TRBV20-1; j_gene: TRBJ2-7; CDR3aa: SARALAGAGYEQY
v_gene: TRBV11-2; j_gene: TRBJ1-5; CDR3aa: ASSVELGRDQPQH
v_gene: TRBV18; j_gene: TRBJ2-2; CDR3aa: ASSPRQVQGAAPGELF
v_gene: TRBV29-1; j_gene: TRBJ1-1; CDR3aa: SVSEEAF
v_gene: TRBV30; j_gene: TRBJ1-2; CDR3aa: AWSVSRTVYGYT
v_gene: TRBV20-1; j_gene: TRBJ2-1; CDR3aa: SARSRSGREQRYNEQF
v_gene: TRBV12-3/TRBV12-4; j_gene: TRBJ1-1; CDR3aa: ASRYGGGRSGTEAF
v_gene: TRBV30; j_gene: TRBJ2-4; CDR3aa: AFSTSGTNIQY
v_gene: TRBV5-1; j_gene: TRBJ2-7; CDR3aa: ASSQDPYFDRTSPNEQY
v_gene: TRBV7-2; j_gene: TRBJ1-2; CDR3aa: ASSSIPGGYSYGYT